Below are 6 T cell receptor beta chains sequenced from a single sample in a study of blood T cell repertoires in COVID-19. Clones were sequenced by immunoSEQ multiplex PCR, and TCRdb holds only the in-frame ones, with some missing. The sample lists 30,000 to 40,000 clones; approximately 89% were seen once. The sequenced material came from peripheral blood. These receptor sequences come from a man aged 55 to 69 with active COVID-19.

The chain links TRBV30 to TRBJ1-1, with TRBD1 identical over 8 bases. CDR3 length: 13 residues. V dropped 8 bases and J dropped 1; count of bases not matched to a gene: 6. Per germline, CDR1 GTSNPN and CDR2 SVGIG (reference sequence). The CDR3 nucleotides are TGTGCCGGAACCGGGACAGGGAACACTGAAGCTTTCTTT. Translation: CAGTGTGNTEAFF.

The gene calls are TRBV4-1 and TRBJ2-2; weak D call: TRBD1 (6 bases). This CDR3 comprises 19 residues. Germline V gene lookup returns CDR1 MGHRA and CDR2 YSYEKL. V was cut by 0 bases and J by 4 bases, with 21 bases left in between. In DNA form, the CDR3 reads TGCGCCAGCAGCCAAGACTCGGGGCTTTACGGCAGGGGCACCGGGGAGCTGTTTTTT. Protein product: CASSQDSGLYGRGTGELFF.

This chain joins TRBV2 and TRBJ2-1; 8 nucleotides agree with TRBD2. CDR3 length: 14 amino acids. Germline CDR1 SNHLY, CDR2 FYNNEI. Germline trimming cut 8 bases from V and 4 bases from J; bases unmatched to any gene: 7. The CDR3 region is CASPREVSYNEQFF. Here the CDR3 DNA reads TGTGCCAGCCCGCGGGAGGTCTCTTACAATGAGCAGTTCTTC.

This chain connects TRBV28 to TRBJ1-1; D is perhaps TRBD1 (5 bases). From germline, CDR1 is MDHEN and CDR2 SYDVKM. The CDR3 extends over 15 amino acids. V was shortened by 4 bases and J by 1 base, with 13 bases between the two germline ends. The CDR3 region has the DNA TGTGCCAGCAGTTACGGGGGGTATTCGAACACTGAAGCTTTCTTT. It is translated as CASSYGGYSNTEAFF.

This sequence joins TRBV3-1 (or the pseudogene TRBV3-2) and TRBJ2-7; 8 bases match TRBD2. In germline, CDR1 is LGHDT, CDR2 YNNKEL (reference sequence). The CDR3 length is 16 residues. The V segment lost 5 bases and the J segment 2 bases; nucleotides outside the gene matches: 11. The CDR3 here is CASSLGGRGATYEQYF. The CDR3 nucleotides are TGTGCCAGCAGCTTAGGTGGGCGGGGGGCCACCTACGAGCAGTACTTC.

This clone has a handful of counts. The rearrangement links TRBV7-9 to TRBJ2-7; TRBD2 aligns across 9 bases. Germline V CDR1 and CDR2: SEHNR, FQNEAQ (reference sequence). This CDR3 comprises 15 residues. V shed 2 bases, J shed 7 bases, and the junction held 9 bases outside the gene matches. This chain's CDR3 is CASSLLPSGTGEQYF. The CDR3 nucleotides read TGTGCCAGCAGCTTATTGCCTAGCGGGACGGGTGAGCAGTACTTC.